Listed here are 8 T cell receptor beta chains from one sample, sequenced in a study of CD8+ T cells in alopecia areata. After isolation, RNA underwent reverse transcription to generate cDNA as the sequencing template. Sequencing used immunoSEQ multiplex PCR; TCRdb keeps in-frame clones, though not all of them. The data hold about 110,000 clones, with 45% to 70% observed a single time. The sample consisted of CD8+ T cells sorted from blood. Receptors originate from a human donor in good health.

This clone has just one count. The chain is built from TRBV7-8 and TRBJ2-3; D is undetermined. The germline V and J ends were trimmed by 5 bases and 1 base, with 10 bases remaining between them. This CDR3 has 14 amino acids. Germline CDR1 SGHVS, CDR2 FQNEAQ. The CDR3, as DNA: TGTGCCAGCAGCCTACAACCCGGCACAGATACGCAGTATTTT. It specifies CASSLQPGTDTQYF.

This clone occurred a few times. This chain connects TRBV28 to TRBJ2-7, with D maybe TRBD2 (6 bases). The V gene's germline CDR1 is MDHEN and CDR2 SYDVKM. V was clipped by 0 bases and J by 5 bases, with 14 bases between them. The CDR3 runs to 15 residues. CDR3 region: CASSLWRLARHEQYF. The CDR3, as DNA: TGTGCCAGCAGTTTATGGCGCCTAGCGCGGCACGAGCAGTACTTC.

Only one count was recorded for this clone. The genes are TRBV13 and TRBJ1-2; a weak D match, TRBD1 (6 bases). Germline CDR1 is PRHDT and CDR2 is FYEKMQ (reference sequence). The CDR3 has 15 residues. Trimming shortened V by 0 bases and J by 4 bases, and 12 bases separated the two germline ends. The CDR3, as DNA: TGTGCCAGCAGCTTAGGTGGAACAGGGATCTATGGCTACACCTTC. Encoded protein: CASSLGGTGIYGYTF.

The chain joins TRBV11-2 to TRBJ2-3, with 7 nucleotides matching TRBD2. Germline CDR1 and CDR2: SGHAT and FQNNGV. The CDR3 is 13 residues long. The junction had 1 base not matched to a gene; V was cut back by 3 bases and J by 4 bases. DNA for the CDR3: TGTGCCAGCAGCTTCGGACTAGCAGATACGCAGTATTTT. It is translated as CASSFGLADTQYF.

This CDR3 is CSVETGTRLPLQETQYF. The CDR3 DNA reads TGCAGCGTTGAAACGGGGACGCGGCTACCCCTCCAAGAGACCCAGTACTTC. V gene TRBV29-1 combines with J gene TRBJ2-5; D may match TRBD1 or TRBD2 (5 bases each). There are 17 residues in the CDR3. Germline V gene data show CDR1 as SQVTM and CDR2 as ANQGSEA. The V end was cut by 2 bases, the J end by 1 base, with 20 bases between.

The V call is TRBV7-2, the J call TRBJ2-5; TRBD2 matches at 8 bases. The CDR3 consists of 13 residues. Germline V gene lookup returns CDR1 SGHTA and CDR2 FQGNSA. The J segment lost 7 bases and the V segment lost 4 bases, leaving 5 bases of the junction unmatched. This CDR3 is CASSSGGAGTQYF. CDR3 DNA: TGTGCCAGCAGCTCGGGGGGGGCCGGGACCCAGTACTTC.

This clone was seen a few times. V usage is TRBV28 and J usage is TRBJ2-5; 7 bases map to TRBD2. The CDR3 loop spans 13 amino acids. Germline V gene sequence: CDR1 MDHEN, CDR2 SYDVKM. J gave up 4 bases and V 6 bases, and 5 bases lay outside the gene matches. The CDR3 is CASSPGLVETQYF. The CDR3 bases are TGTGCCAGCAGCCCCGGACTAGTAGAGACCCAGTACTTC.

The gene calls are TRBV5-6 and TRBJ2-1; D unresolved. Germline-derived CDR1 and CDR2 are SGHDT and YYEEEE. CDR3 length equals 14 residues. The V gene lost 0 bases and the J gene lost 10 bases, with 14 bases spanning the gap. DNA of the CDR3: TGTGCCAGCAGCTTGGGGGCAGGAGTCTTCGAGCAGTTCTTC. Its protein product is CASSLGAGVFEQFF.